The 22 T cell receptor beta chains below all came from one sample that was sequenced in a study of blood T cells in healthy people across ages. With a J-beta primer mix and a sample-barcoded 5' primer, a second PCR ran roughly 6 to 11 cycles. TCRdb passed the 5' RACE reads through MiXCR, listing each CDR3 protein once. The repertoire holds some 1.7 million distinct CDR3 sequences, 28% seen once, with roughly 8.2% in the top ten. Input material: blood. The receptors were sampled from a woman aged 25 to 39 in good health.

This chain links TRBV24-1 with TRBJ2-4, with a possible D match to TRBD1 (6 bases). The germline gives CDR1 KGHDR, CDR2 SFDVKD. The CDR3 runs to 12 residues. The V end lost 6 bases, the J end lost 13 bases, and 15 bases lay between the germline ends. In nucleotides, the CDR3 is TGTGCCACCAGTTCTGACAGGTCCAAGCAGTACTTC. Translation: CATSSDRSKQYF.

This chain connects TRBV19 to TRBJ2-3; TRBD1 agrees at 8 bases. J lost 4 bases, V lost 7 bases, and 7 bases had no gene match. CDR3 length: 14 residues. Germline CDR1 LNHDA, CDR2 SQIVND (reference sequence). The CDR3 DNA sequence: TGTGCCAGTACCGACAGGGGAGGACCAGATACGCAGTATTTT. Encoded protein: CASTDRGGPDTQYF.

Turning to this clonotype: This may be a read error, as it is one base from a much larger clone. J is TRBJ2-7 and V is TRBV21-1; the D call of TRBD2 is as the table states it, not checked on the DNA. TRBV21-1 is recorded as a pseudogene. This CDR3 region has 15 residues. The CDR3 region has the DNA TGTGCCAGCCCTATGGGCCTAGCGGGTTCCTACGAGCAGGACTTC. Encoded protein: CASPMGLAGSYEQDF.

The chain links TRBV10-3 to TRBJ2-7; TRBD2 matches at 7 bases. V trimming: 0 bases; J trimming: 5 bases; junction bases outside the gene matches: 10. Looked up from germline, CDR1 is ENHRY and CDR2 is SYGVKD. There are 16 residues in the CDR3. The CDR3, as DNA: TGTGCCATCAGTGAGTCGCTACAACGGGGGAGGGACGAGCAGTACTTC. Protein: CAISESLQRGRDEQYF.

The chain uses TRBV27 and TRBJ1-4; D not resolved. This CDR3 is built from 15 residues. The germline gives CDR1 MNHEY, CDR2 SMNVEV (reference sequence). The V gene lost 5 bases and the J gene lost 0 bases, with 10 bases spanning the gap. DNA for the CDR3: TGTGCCAGCAGTAGACGGGCTGCAACTAATGAAAAACTGTTTTTT. Translation gives CASSRRAATNEKLFF.

Many counts were recorded for this clonotype. V and J are TRBV12-3 or TRBV12-4 and TRBJ2-4; possibly TRBD1 or TRBD2 for D (5 bases each). The CDR3 totals 14 residues. Trimming removed 5 bases from V and 4 bases from J, with 12 bases in between. The CDR3 coding sequence is TGTGCCAGCAGTGCCCGGGACGGTAAAAACATTCAGTACTTC. This sequence encodes CASSARDGKNIQYF.

As for this clonotype: This sequence may be a read error, since a much larger clone differs from it by one base. V and J are TRBV6-5 and TRBJ2-7; possible D gene TRBD1, 6 bases. Germline V lookup: CDR1 MNHEY, CDR2 SVGAGI. The CDR3 totals 14 residues. The V and J ends lost 6 bases and 3 bases respectively, with 15 bases between them. The DNA of the CDR3 is TGTGCCAGCAGGGAACACGGACAGTGCTACGAGCAGTACTTC. Translating gives CASREHGQCYEQYF.

The chain has TRBV19 and TRBJ2-7; D is uncertain. The length of the CDR3 is 13 residues. Looked up from germline, CDR1 is LNHDA and CDR2 is SQIVND (reference sequence). Trimming removed 5 bases at V and 6 bases at J, with 14 bases between. CDR3 DNA: TGTGCCAGTAGTGGAAGCTGGCGCGGCGAGCAGTACTTC. As protein: CASSGSWRGEQYF.

The chain has TRBV7-2 and TRBJ1-5; D gene ambiguous. The CDR3 is 15 amino acids. Trimming removed 1 base at V and 3 bases at J, with 10 bases between. Looked up from germline, CDR1 is SGHTA and CDR2 is FQGNSA. The CDR3 sequence is CASSLEVGNNQPQHF. Written as DNA, the CDR3 is TGTGCCAGCAGCTTAGAGGTTGGGAACAATCAGCCCCAGCATTTT. The whole variable domain, remainder taken from reference TRBV7-2 and TRBJ1-5, is GAGVSQSPSNKVTEKGKDVELRCDPISGHTALYWYRQSLGQGLEFLIYFQGNSAPDKSGLPSDRFSAERTGGSVSTLTIQRTQQEDSAVYLCASSLEVGNNQPQHFGDGTRLSIL.

The chain joins TRBV27 to TRBJ1-6; maybe TRBD1 (5 bases). Germline V gives CDR1 MNHEY, CDR2 SMNVEV (reference sequence). The CDR3 has 17 residues. Trimming pared 5 bases from V and 0 bases from J, leaving 14 bases between. The CDR3 protein is CASSASRGSSYNSPLHF. Written as DNA, the CDR3 is TGTGCCAGCAGTGCCTCTCGGGGGAGCTCCTATAATTCACCCCTCCACTTT.

A few counts support this clonotype. The V and J genes are TRBV20-1 and TRBJ2-3, with TRBD2 matching over 7 bases. This CDR3 is built from 12 residues. V shed 3 bases, J shed 4 bases, and the junction held 1 base outside the gene matches. Germline CDR1 and CDR2: DFQATT and SNEGSKA (reference sequence). CDR3 DNA sequence: TGCAGTGCTAGGCTAGCGGCAGATACGCAGTATTTT. This codes for CSARLAADTQYF.

The rearrangement links TRBV2 to TRBJ1-5, with TRBD1 identical over 8 bases. The length of the CDR3 is 14 residues. CDR1 SNHLY and CDR2 FYNNEI come from the germline V gene. V trimming: 6 bases; J trimming: 5 bases; junction bases outside the gene matches: 6. Written as DNA, the CDR3 is TGTGCCAGCAGAAACAGGGGGTCTCATCAGCCCCAGCATTTT. Translated, it gives CASRNRGSHQPQHF.

The chain uses TRBV20-1 and TRBJ1-2; maybe TRBD1 (5 bases). The germline V and J ends were trimmed by 3 bases and 4 bases, with 24 bases remaining between them. The CDR3 is 17 residues long. Germline values: CDR1 DFQATT, CDR2 SNEGSKA (reference sequence). The CDR3: CSARPSEGSRGGYGYTF. The CDR3 DNA reads as TGCAGTGCTAGGCCCTCTGAGGGGTCCCGGGGCGGCTATGGCTACACCTTC.

This chain links TRBV11-2 with TRBJ1-2; 7 nucleotides agree with TRBD1. Germline V CDR1 and CDR2: SGHAT, FQNNGV. There are 17 residues in the CDR3. V lost 4 bases and J lost 3; bases outside the gene matches: 14. This chain's CDR3 is CASSSGQLKGSDYGYTF. The CDR3 nucleotides read TGTGCCAGCAGCTCGGGACAGCTCAAGGGAAGCGACTATGGCTACACCTTC. The complete variable domain, with remaining parts taken from reference TRBV11-2 and TRBJ1-2, reads EAGVAQSPRYKIIEKRQSVAFWCNPISGHATLYWYQQILGQGPKLLIQFQNNGVVDDSQLPKDRFSAERLKGVDSTLKIQPAKLEDSAVYLCASSSGQLKGSDYGYTFGSGTRLTVV.

This clonotype was seen more than once but under ten times. The chain is built from TRBV5-5 and TRBJ1-4; D is ambiguous. The germline gives CDR1 SGHKS, CDR2 YYEKEE (reference sequence). The CDR3 consists of 15 residues. V shed 4 bases and J shed 5 bases, with 15 bases lying between them. As DNA, the CDR3 is TGTGCCAGCAGCAAAATCGGGGATGGGAATGAAAAACTGTTTTTT. This encodes CASSKIGDGNEKLFF.

This clonotype has a handful of counts. The chain employs TRBV12-3 or TRBV12-4 and TRBJ1-6; possible D gene TRBD1, 5 bases. Trimming cost V 7 bases and J 4 bases, with 11 bases left between them. The length of the CDR3 is 14 residues. CDR3 loop: CASTRDVYNSPLHF. In DNA form, the CDR3 reads TGTGCCAGCACCCGGGACGTATATAATTCACCCCTCCACTTT.

This clonotype was found many times. The chain has TRBV3-1 and TRBJ1-1; D uncertain. This CDR3 region has 13 residues. Germline V gives CDR1 LGHDT, CDR2 YNNKEL (reference sequence). V was cut by 7 bases and J by 1 base, with 10 bases left in between. The CDR3 protein is CASTRTSNTEAFF. Here the CDR3 DNA reads TGTGCCAGCACAAGGACTTCGAACACTGAAGCTTTCTTT.

This clonotype was detected a few times. V is TRBV12-3 or TRBV12-4 and J is TRBJ1-2; D unresolved. Between the trimmed V and J ends, which lost 5 bases and 5 bases, there was a span of 9 bases. The CDR3 totals 12 residues. The CDR3 DNA follows: TGTGCCAGCAGTCCATGGGAATATGGCTACACCTTC. Translating it yields CASSPWEYGYTF.

This clonotype was counted between two and nine times. The junction departs from germline at one end; a sequencing error may be responsible. The chain links TRBV27 to TRBJ2-3, with 7 bases fitting TRBD2. The germline CDR1 and CDR2 sequences are MNHEY and SMNVEV (reference sequence). This CDR3 contains 15 residues. CDR3 sequence reads: CASSPLAENTDTQDF. CDR3 bases: TGTGCCAGCAGTCCGCTAGCGGAGAACACAGATACGCAGGATTTT.

On this clonotype: A read error may be the cause here, since a much bigger clone is one base away. This chain uses TRBV20-1 with TRBJ1-5; D might be TRBD1 (5 bases). The CDR3 runs 15 residues. Germline V gives CDR1 DFQATT, CDR2 SNEGSKA (reference sequence). The V and J ends lost 5 bases and 2 bases respectively, with 16 bases between them. CDR3 sequence: CSAGGGNNGNQPQHF. The CDR3 DNA reads as TGCAGTGCTGGTGGGGGGAATAATGGCAATCAGCCCCAGCATTTT.

This clonotype was seen only a few times. This chain joins TRBV5-1 and TRBJ2-5, with 15 bases identical to TRBD2. CDR1 is SGHRS and CDR2 is YFSETQ in the germline V gene. This CDR3 comprises 17 residues. V gave up 3 bases and J gave up 2 bases; unmatched junction bases: 5. In DNA, the CDR3 is TGCGCCAGCAGCTCTGGACTAGCGGGAGGGCGTCAAGAGACCCAGTACTTC. Amino acid sequence: CASSSGLAGGRQETQYF.

V gene TRBV12-3 or TRBV12-4 combines with J gene TRBJ1-5, with no clear D. With 7 bases removed from V and 7 bases from J, the gap between germline ends came to 17 bases. This CDR3 is 14 amino acids long. CDR3 DNA sequence: TGTGCCAGCACCTCGGAAGCGGTCGGGCAGCCCCAGCATTTT. Translation: CASTSEAVGQPQHF.